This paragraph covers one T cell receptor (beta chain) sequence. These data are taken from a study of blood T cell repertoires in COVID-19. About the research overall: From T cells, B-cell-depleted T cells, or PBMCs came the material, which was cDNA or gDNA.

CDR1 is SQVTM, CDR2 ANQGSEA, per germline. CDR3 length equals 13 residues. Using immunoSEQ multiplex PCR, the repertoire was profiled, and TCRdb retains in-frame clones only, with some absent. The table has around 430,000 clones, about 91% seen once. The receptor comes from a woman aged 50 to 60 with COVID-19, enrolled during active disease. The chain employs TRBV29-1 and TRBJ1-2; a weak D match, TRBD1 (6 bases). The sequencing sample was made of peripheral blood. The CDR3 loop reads CSSTGSFGYGYTF. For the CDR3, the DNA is TGCAGTAGCACAGGGTCATTCGGGTATGGCTACACCTTC.